The 32 T cell receptor beta chains reported below all come from one sample, sequenced in a study of response to subunit inactivated influenza vaccine. TCRdb reanalysed the RT-PCR reads using MiXCR and keeps one entry per CDR3 protein. The sample shows 450,000 to 550,000 distinct CDR3 sequences, around 25% of them seen only once. The sample consisted of CD4+ T cells sorted from PBMCs, taken more than 4 days after vaccination. The receptors originated from a man aged 45-65 years who received an inactivated influenza vaccine.

This clonotype appeared a few times. The V and J genes are TRBV6-2 or TRBV6-3 and TRBJ1-1; no reliable D call. CDR3 size: 14 residues. CDR1 is MNHEY and CDR2 is SVGEGT in the germline V gene. V was trimmed by 2 bases and J by 1 base, leaving 8 bases between them. The CDR3 region has the DNA TGTGCCAGCAGTTACCAACACCCGAACACTGAAGCTTTCTTT. It yields the protein CASSYQHPNTEAFF.

DNA of the CDR3: TGCAGTGCTAGTCAGCGTTCGCGGGTTGCTTACGAGCAGTACTTC. Its protein product is CSASQRSRVAYEQYF. The genes are TRBV20-1 and TRBJ2-7; the D gene is possibly TRBD2 (5 bases). The germline V gene encodes CDR1 DFQATT and CDR2 SNEGSKA (reference sequence). Trimming pared 3 bases from V and 4 bases from J, leaving 19 bases between. This CDR3 spans 15 amino acids.

In its sample, this clonotype was seen a few times. The gene calls are TRBV5-1 and TRBJ1-6, with a weak D call TRBD1 (5 bases). Between the trimmed V and J ends, which lost 4 bases and 9 bases, there was a span of 17 bases. The CDR3 spans 15 residues. Germline values: CDR1 SGHRS, CDR2 YFSETQ. CDR3 nucleotides: TGCGCCAGCAGCCACCGGGACTTCCGTACTTCACCCCTCCACTTT. Its translation: CASSHRDFRTSPLHF.

V usage is TRBV5-1 and J usage is TRBJ2-2; D might be TRBD2 (5 bases). The germline V gene has CDR1 SGHRS and CDR2 YFSETQ. The CDR3 length is 15 residues. The V end was cut by 0 bases, the J end by 6 bases, with 12 bases between. CDR3 amino acids: CASSLVGRRSGELFF. The CDR3 DNA reads as TGCGCCAGCAGCTTGGTTGGAAGGAGGTCCGGGGAGCTGTTTTTT.

This clonotype was observed at least ten times. The chain employs TRBV12-3 or TRBV12-4 and TRBJ1-3; D is unclear. The CDR3 has 14 amino acids. Trimming removed 3 bases at V and 0 bases at J, with 6 bases between. The CDR3 DNA reads as TGTGCCAGCAGTTTGGCCAACTCTGGAAACACCATATATTTT. Its protein is CASSLANSGNTIYF.

This clonotype was picked up a small number of times. As DNA, the CDR3 is TGTGCCAGCAGTTTATCGTACAGACACCAAGAGACCCAGTACTTC. This sequence encodes CASSLSYRHQETQYF. The chain carries TRBV25-1 and TRBJ2-5, with D unresolved. CDR3 length: 15 amino acids. V shed 5 bases and J shed 0 bases, with 13 bases lying between them. CDR1 is MGHDK, CDR2 SYGVNS, per germline.

This clonotype was seen a handful of times. The J gene is TRBJ1-2, the V gene TRBV12-3 or TRBV12-4, with TRBD1 matching 7 bases. This CDR3 comprises 14 residues. The V gene end was trimmed by 2 bases and the J gene end by 6 bases; junction bases not matched to a gene: 6. The CDR3 nucleotides read TGTGCCAGCAGTTTAATAGGGGACAGCCATGGCTACACCTTC. This translates into CASSLIGDSHGYTF.

This clonotype was seen only a few times. The chain uses TRBV20-1 and TRBJ2-1, with 7 bases matching TRBD2. V shed 1 base and J 5 bases; nucleotides not matched to a gene: 5. From germline, CDR1 is DFQATT and CDR2 SNEGSKA (reference sequence). The CDR3 runs to 14 residues. The CDR3 nucleotides are TGCAGTGCTAGAGGGGCTAGCGGAGACAATGAGCAGTTCTTC. Translating gives CSARGASGDNEQFF.

The chain couples TRBV5-6 to TRBJ2-2; D is possibly TRBD1 (7 bases). The CDR3 consists of 14 residues. Per germline, CDR1 SGHDT and CDR2 YYEEEE. V was clipped by 8 bases and J by 4 bases, with 15 bases between them. The CDR3 spells CAREGTAGTGELFF. Here the CDR3 DNA reads TGTGCCAGGGAAGGGACAGCGGGCACCGGGGAGCTGTTTTTT.

For the CDR3, the DNA is TGTGCCAGCTCACCACCGATCTTGAACTGGGGCTACACCTTC. Protein: CASSPPILNWGYTF. The chain combines TRBV18 with TRBJ1-2; D unresolved. Deletions cut 0 bases from V and 8 bases from J, with 13 bases between. Germline lookup yields CDR1 KGHSH and CDR2 LQKENI. The CDR3 covers 14 residues.

The chain combines TRBV4-2 with TRBJ2-1; D remains ambiguous. This CDR3 contains 16 residues. Between the trimmed V and J ends, which lost 3 bases and 4 bases, there was a span of 16 bases. The germline V gene encodes CDR1 LGHNA and CDR2 YNFKEQ. The CDR3, as DNA: TGTGCCAGCAGCCATAGCCCCCCTGACACGTACAATGAGCAGTTCTTC. Translation: CASSHSPPDTYNEQFF.

This clonotype has just a few counts. The chain has TRBV7-8 and TRBJ2-7; 8 nucleotides agree with TRBD1. The V gene end was trimmed by 5 bases and the J gene end by 6 bases; junction bases not matched to a gene: 12. The germline CDR1 and CDR2 sequences are SGHVS and FQNEAQ. This CDR3 contains 15 residues. The CDR3 DNA reads TGTGCCAGCAGCCAAGATCAGGGGGCAGGGGTCGAGCAGTACTTC. Translated, it gives CASSQDQGAGVEQYF.

The J gene is TRBJ2-2, the V gene TRBV3-1; D gene ambiguous. V was pared by 0 bases and J by 0 bases, with 11 bases between. The germline V gene encodes CDR1 LGHDT and CDR2 YNNKEL (reference sequence). The CDR3 is made up of 17 amino acids. The CDR3 DNA sequence: TGTGCCAGCAGCCAAGATAAAGGGCCTTCGAACACCGGGGAGCTGTTTTTT. As protein: CASSQDKGPSNTGELFF.

This clonotype showed up just a few times. The chain joins TRBV29-1 to TRBJ1-2, with 9 bases fitting TRBD1. This CDR3 spans 13 amino acids. Germline assignment: CDR1 SQVTM and CDR2 ANQGSEA. The V and J ends lost 6 bases and 3 bases, in that order; junction bases with no gene match: 5. In DNA form, the CDR3 reads TGCAGCGTCTGGGGACAGGGATACTATGGCTACACCTTC. Its translation: CSVWGQGYYGYTF.

V and J are TRBV5-1 and TRBJ2-3; tentatively, D is TRBD2 (6 bases). V lost 0 bases, J lost 3 bases, and 17 bases lay in between. Germline CDR1 reads SGHRS; CDR2 reads YFSETQ. CDR3 length: 17 amino acids. The CDR3 spells CASSLVAGGTRTDTQYF. The CDR3 region has the DNA TGCGCCAGCAGCTTGGTGGCCGGAGGGACGAGAACAGATACGCAGTATTTT.

The chain uses TRBV5-1 and TRBJ1-1; D is undetermined. CDR3 length: 13 residues. Per germline, CDR1 SGHRS and CDR2 YFSETQ. The V end lost 4 bases, the J end lost 5 bases, and 12 bases lay between the germline ends. CDR3: CASSQRPGTEAFF. CDR3 sequence (DNA): TGCGCCAGCAGCCAACGACCGGGGACTGAAGCTTTCTTT.

This clonotype was observed a few times. The genes are TRBV12-3 or TRBV12-4 and TRBJ1-1, with D possibly matching TRBD1 (5 bases). There are 13 residues in the CDR3. The ends were cut back, 6 bases at V and 9 bases at J, with 17 bases in the middle. The CDR3 sequence is CASRHSWGVKAFF. The CDR3 bases are TGTGCCAGCAGGCATAGTTGGGGCGTGAAAGCTTTCTTT.

This clonotype has just a few counts. The chain combines TRBV5-1 with TRBJ2-3; D unresolved. This CDR3 is 15 amino acids long. The V gene lost 4 bases and the J gene lost 3 bases, with 15 bases spanning the gap. Per the germline V gene, CDR1 is SGHRS and CDR2 is YFSETQ. Written as DNA, the CDR3 is TGCGCCAGCAGCATTGACGGTACTGAAACAGATACGCAGTATTTT. Protein product: CASSIDGTETDTQYF.

This clonotype was seen a few times. The chain carries TRBV28 and TRBJ2-7; 11 bases agree with TRBD2. The J segment lost 2 bases and the V segment lost 5 bases, leaving 5 bases of the junction unmatched. Germline assignment: CDR1 MDHEN and CDR2 SYDVKM. This CDR3 region has 15 residues. The CDR3 DNA reads TGTGCCAGCAGTGTCTTAGCGGGGGGGCCCTACGAGCAGTACTTC. This translates into CASSVLAGGPYEQYF.

The V gene is TRBV12-3 or TRBV12-4, the J gene TRBJ2-2, with 8 bases lining up with TRBD1. J lost 4 bases, V lost 1 base, and 2 bases had no gene match. The CDR3 runs to 15 residues. The CDR3 DNA is TGTGCCAGCAGTTTAGGACAGGGGCCCACCGGGGAGCTGTTTTTT. It yields the protein CASSLGQGPTGELFF.

In this sample, this clonotype turned up once. The rearrangement uses TRBV28 and TRBJ1-3; perhaps TRBD1 as D (6 bases). Trimming shortened V by 4 bases and J by 0 bases, and 13 bases separated the two germline ends. Germline values: CDR1 MDHEN, CDR2 SYDVKM. The CDR3 contains 16 residues. CDR3 nucleotides: TGTGCCAGCAGTTCGCCAGGAGGGGGCTCTGGAAACACCATATATTTT. This gives the protein CASSSPGGGSGNTIYF.

The rearrangement joins TRBV20-1 to TRBJ1-1; a weak D match, TRBD1 (5 bases). The CDR3 contains 13 residues. V was cut by 6 bases and J by 1 base, with 12 bases left in between. Germline values: CDR1 DFQATT, CDR2 SNEGSKA (reference sequence). CDR3 nucleotides: TGCAGTGCGGTCGACAGTAGGAACACTGAAGCTTTCTTT. It yields the protein CSAVDSRNTEAFF.

This clonotype showed up just a few times. Germline and junction disagree at one end, which may indicate a read error. The rearrangement joins TRBV7-7 to TRBJ2-5, with a weak D call TRBD1 (6 bases). CDR1 SSHAT and CDR2 FNYEAQ come from the germline V gene (reference sequence). This CDR3 spans 14 amino acids. The CDR3 here is CASSPGAGQETQYF. CDR3 sequence (DNA): TGTGCTAGCAGCCCAGGGGCTGGACAAGAGACCCAGTACTTC.

The chain is built from TRBV15 and TRBJ2-3; D could derive from TRBD1 or TRBD2 (6 bases each). Germline CDR1 is LNHNV and CDR2 is YYDKDF (reference sequence). The CDR3 loop spans 16 amino acids. Trimming pared 1 base from V and 0 bases from J, leaving 11 bases between. CDR3 in DNA: TGTGCCACCAGCAGAGCTCGGGGGCCTAGCACAGATACGCAGTATTTT. Residues: CATSRARGPSTDTQYF.

The genes are TRBV6-1 and TRBJ2-2; tentatively, D is TRBD2 (5 bases). This CDR3 is 17 amino acids long. The V end lost 6 bases, the J end lost 6 bases, and 23 bases lay between the germline ends. Germline V gene sequence: CDR1 MNHNS, CDR2 SASEGT. CDR3 in DNA: TGTGCCAGCAGGACCGATGGACTTTGGAGAAGCCCCGGGGAGCTGTTTTTT. As protein: CASRTDGLWRSPGELFF.

This sequence joins TRBV7-2 and TRBJ2-5; 7 positions agree with TRBD2. Germline V gene sequence: CDR1 SGHTA, CDR2 FQGNSA. This CDR3 has 14 amino acids. Trimming took 7 bases from V and 7 from J; bases not matched to a gene: 12. The DNA of the CDR3 is TGTGCCAGCAAACCGACTAGCTTTGGGGGGACCCAGTACTTC. Residues: CASKPTSFGGTQYF. Supplemented by reference TRBV7-2 and TRBJ2-5, the full variable domain reads GAGVSQSPSNKVTEKGKDVELRCDPISGHTALYWYRQSLGQGLEFLIYFQGNSAPDKSGLPSDRFSAERTGGSVSTLTIQRTQQEDSAVYLCASKPTSFGGTQYFGPGTRLLVL.

CDR3: CASSYSGASGSYEQYF. DNA of the CDR3: TGTGCCAGCAGTTACTCTGGGGCTAGCGGCTCCTACGAGCAGTACTTC. The chain uses TRBV6-5 and TRBJ2-7; 7 bases match TRBD2. The J segment lost 0 bases and the V segment lost 0 bases, leaving 5 bases of the junction unmatched. This CDR3 region has 16 residues. Germline V gives CDR1 MNHEY, CDR2 SVGAGI.

This clonotype has only a few counts. The chain joins TRBV20-1 to TRBJ1-1, with D possibly matching TRBD1 (6 bases). This CDR3 is 15 amino acids long. Trimming took off 0 bases at V and 1 base at J, with 12 bases between the two ends. Germline values: CDR1 DFQATT, CDR2 SNEGSKA (reference sequence). The CDR3 coding sequence is TGCAGTGCTAGAGATTTGCACAGGGCGAACACTGAAGCTTTCTTT. Its protein product is CSARDLHRANTEAFF.

This clonotype occurred a few times. This chain joins TRBV5-1 and TRBJ1-2; D is undetermined. CDR1 and CDR2 from the germline V gene are SGHRS and YFSETQ. The length of the CDR3 is 15 residues. Trimming removed 0 bases from V and 3 bases from J, with 12 bases in between. The CDR3 region has the DNA TGCGCCAGCAGCTTGGCCGTGGAGATCCACTATGGCTACACCTTC. Protein sequence: CASSLAVEIHYGYTF. Supplemented by reference TRBV5-1 and TRBJ1-2, the full variable domain reads KAGVTQTPRYLIKTRGQQVTLSCSPISGHRSVSWYQQTPGQGLQFLFEYFSETQRNKGNFPGRFSGRQFSNSRSEMNVSTLELGDSALYLCASSLAVEIHYGYTFGSGTRLTVV.

This clonotype was recorded a few times. The V call is TRBV10-2, the J call TRBJ2-2; D remains ambiguous. Germline CDR1 and CDR2: WSHSY and SAAADI. V was shortened by 4 bases and J by 0 bases, with 12 bases between the two germline ends. The CDR3 totals 16 residues. The CDR3 here is CASSVVWQPNTGELFF. CDR3 in DNA: TGCGCCAGCAGTGTGGTTTGGCAGCCGAACACCGGGGAGCTGTTTTTT.

The genes are TRBV6-1 and TRBJ2-7; no firm D call. The CDR3 runs 12 residues. From germline, CDR1 is MNHNS and CDR2 SASEGT. The germline V and J ends were trimmed by 9 bases and 6 bases, with 15 bases remaining between them. The CDR3 DNA sequence: TGTGCCAGTTCCCCAAGCGTAGCCGAGCAGTACTTC. It yields the protein CASSPSVAEQYF.

The CDR3 reads CSVRGGGSTGELFF. For the CDR3, the DNA is TGCAGCGTGAGGGGAGGGGGTAGCACCGGGGAGCTGTTTTTT. The chain uses TRBV29-1 and TRBJ2-2, with D perhaps matching TRBD2 (7 bases). The CDR3 totals 14 residues. Germline V gene sequence: CDR1 SQVTM, CDR2 ANQGSEA. V dropped 6 bases and J dropped 4 bases, with 15 bases sitting between them.